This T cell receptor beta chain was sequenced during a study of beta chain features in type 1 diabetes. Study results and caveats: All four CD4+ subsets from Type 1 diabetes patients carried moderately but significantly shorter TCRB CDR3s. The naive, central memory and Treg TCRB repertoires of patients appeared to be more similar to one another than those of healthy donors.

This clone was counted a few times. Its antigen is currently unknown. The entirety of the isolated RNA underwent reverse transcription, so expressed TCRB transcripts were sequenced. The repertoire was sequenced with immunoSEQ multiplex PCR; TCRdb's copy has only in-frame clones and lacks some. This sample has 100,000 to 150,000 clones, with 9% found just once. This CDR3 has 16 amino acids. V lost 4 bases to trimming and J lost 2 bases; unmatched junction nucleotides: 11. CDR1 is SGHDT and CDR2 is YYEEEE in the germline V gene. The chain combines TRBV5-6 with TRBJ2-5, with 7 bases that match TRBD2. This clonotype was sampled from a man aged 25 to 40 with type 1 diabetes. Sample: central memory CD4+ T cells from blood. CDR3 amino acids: CASSHRTGGSQETQYF. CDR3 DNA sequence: TGTGCCAGCAGCCACCGTACGGGGGGATCTCAAGAGACCCAGTACTTC.